This T cell receptor (beta chain) was captured in a study of cytomegalovirus exposure and HLA in healthy donors. General study points: Some TCR beta chains (roughly 160 of them) were listed as cytomegalovirus-associated.

Amplification used 60 Vbeta primers and 13 Jbeta primers. Sequenced by immunoSEQ multiplex PCR; TCRdb stores in-frame clones only, minus some. The data contain tens of thousands of clones, approximately 80% of them singletons. Notes on this clone: Its antigen is still unknown.

Unmatched junction bases numbered 4, after V lost 0 bases and J lost 0 bases. This CDR3 is 18 amino acids long. Germline CDR1 SGDLS, CDR2 YYNGEE. The V and J genes are TRBV9 and TRBJ2-6; 9 bases are a match to TRBD1. This TCR came from a woman aged 18-35 years in good health and CMV-seropositive. Input material: PBMCs. The CDR3 nucleotides read TGTGCCAGCAGCGTAGCCCACAGGGGGCTCTCTGGGGCCAACGTCCTGACTTTC. Its protein is CASSVAHRGLSGANVLTF.